The 24 T cell receptor beta chains given below trace back to one sample, sequenced in a study of blood T cell repertoires in COVID-19 (dated by TCRdb to about 2020). The library was generated by the immunoSEQ multiplex PCR assay. The table was pulled from immuneACCESS by TCRdb, which kept in-frame rearrangements only. Such tables lose some clones; where checked, under half of the loss comes from unresolved V genes, and the rest has no known cause. Within this sample are 150,000 to 200,000 clones, with 80% of them counted one time only. The top ten clones comprise 4.5% to 7.5% of the sample. The specimen was PBMCs or T cells enriched from blood (not recorded which). The receptors shown here come from a man between 40 and 49 years old who had recovered from COVID-19.

The chain combines TRBV5-5 with TRBJ1-5; TRBD1 might be the D (6 bases). With 7 bases removed from V and 8 bases from J, the gap between germline ends came to 22 bases. This CDR3 contains 15 residues. CDR1 is SGHKS and CDR2 is YYEKEE in the germline V gene (reference sequence). The CDR3 loop is CASRWGGQRAEPQHF. The CDR3 DNA reads TGTGCCAGCCGCTGGGGGGGGCAGCGAGCTGAGCCCCAGCATTTT.

The gene calls are TRBV19 and TRBJ1-2, with TRBD1 as a possible D gene (5 bases). Germline V gene data show CDR1 as LNHDA and CDR2 as SQIVND (reference sequence). Deletions cut 3 bases from V and 6 bases from J, with 17 bases between. This CDR3 is 15 amino acids long. CDR3 coding DNA: TGTGCCAGTAGTATTTCTGGCGCGGGGGGTGATGGCTACACCTTC. It encodes CASSISGAGGDGYTF.

The chain combines TRBV7-8 with TRBJ1-2; 8 nucleotides align to TRBD1. CDR3 length: 16 amino acids. V gave up 2 bases and J gave up 5 bases; unmatched junction bases: 10. Germline-derived CDR1 and CDR2 are SGHVS and FQNEAQ. DNA of the CDR3: TGTGCCAGCAGCTTAACTTCGACAGGGGTCGGATATGGCTACACCTTC. Translated: CASSLTSTGVGYGYTF.

Points on this clone: Mismatch with germline at one junction end may stem from a read error. This chain connects TRBV7-9 to TRBJ1-5, with D possibly TRBD1 on 5 matching bases. Germline V gene lookup returns CDR1 SEHNR and CDR2 FQNEAQ (reference sequence). CDR3 length equals 14 residues. The CDR3: CAISQGFSNQPQHF. The CDR3 DNA follows: TGTGCCATCAGCCAGGGTTTCAGCAATCAGCCCCAGCATTTT.

The chain recombines TRBV30 with TRBJ1-3, with a possible D match to TRBD1 (6 bases). The CDR3 length is 15 residues. CDR1 GTSNPN and CDR2 SVGIG come from the germline V gene (reference sequence). V lost 5 bases to trimming and J lost 0 bases, with 14 bases between them. As DNA, the CDR3 is TGTGCCTGGGCGGGCGGACAGAGCTCTGGAAACACCATATATTTT. It is translated as CAWAGGQSSGNTIYF.

The chain joins TRBV29-1 to TRBJ2-5; a possible D gene is TRBD1 (5 bases). The CDR3 consists of 13 residues. V was clipped by 3 bases and J by 7 bases, with 15 bases between them. CDR1 is SQVTM, CDR2 ANQGSEA, per germline. The CDR3 DNA follows: TGCAGCGTTGAGGATGGGGCGATGGGGACCCAGTACTTC. Its translation is CSVEDGAMGTQYF.

The genes are TRBV19 and TRBJ1-2, with 7 nucleotides matching TRBD1. Trimming cost V 1 base and J 8 bases; bases outside gene matches: 4. Germline CDR1 and CDR2: LNHDA and SQIVND (reference sequence). The CDR3 length is 13 residues. The chain's CDR3 is CASSIGQGYGYTF. DNA for the CDR3: TGTGCCAGTAGTATAGGACAGGGATACGGCTACACCTTC.

Only one count was recorded for this clone. The chain joins TRBV6-5 to TRBJ2-4; weak D call: TRBD2 (5 bases). The CDR3 is 15 residues long. The germline V and J ends were trimmed by 6 bases and 0 bases, with 12 bases remaining between them. Germline CDR1 and CDR2: MNHEY and SVGAGI. The CDR3 region has the DNA TGTGCCAGCAGCGGGGAACGACTAGCCAAAAACATTCAGTACTTC. Its translation: CASSGERLAKNIQYF.

The J gene is TRBJ2-5, the V gene TRBV6-5; 9 bases align to TRBD1. The CDR3 is 12 residues long. Trimming cost V 8 bases and J 8 bases; bases outside gene matches: 6. In germline, CDR1 is MNHEY, CDR2 SVGAGI. CDR3 sequence reads: CASRQGQGTQYF. CDR3 bases: TGTGCCAGCCGACAGGGACAGGGAACCCAGTACTTC.

J is TRBJ1-6 and V is TRBV29-1, with a weak D call TRBD1 (6 bases). Germline V lookup: CDR1 SQVTM, CDR2 ANQGSEA. The CDR3 has 12 residues. V shed 4 bases and J shed 11 bases, with 12 bases lying between them. CDR3 nucleotide sequence: TGCAGCGTTGCAGGGGTACGGCCACCCCTCCACTTT. As protein: CSVAGVRPPLHF.

This clone came up a few times. V gene TRBV7-2 combines with J gene TRBJ2-7, with 7 bases fitting TRBD2. This CDR3 comprises 13 residues. Trimming took 3 bases from V and 7 from J; bases not matched to a gene: 6. Germline CDR1 reads SGHTA; CDR2 reads FQGNSA. CDR3 in amino acids: CASSLDWEGEQYV. The CDR3 coding sequence is TGTGCCAGCAGCTTGGACTGGGAGGGAGAGCAGTACGTC.

This rearrangement joins TRBV5-4 to TRBJ1-4; 7 bases map to TRBD1. CDR3 size: 14 residues. In germline, CDR1 is SGHNT, CDR2 YYREEE (reference sequence). Trimming cost V 4 bases and J 6 bases; bases outside gene matches: 6. CDR3 sequence: CASSQGGSHEKLFF. The DNA of the CDR3 is TGTGCCAGCAGCCAAGGGGGCTCGCATGAAAAACTGTTTTTT.

V gene TRBV5-6 combines with J gene TRBJ2-3, with 14 bases aligning to TRBD2. Germline trimming cut 2 bases from V and 4 bases from J; bases unmatched to any gene: 6. This CDR3 contains 17 residues. The germline V gene has CDR1 SGHDT and CDR2 YYEEEE. The CDR3 loop reads CASSFGLAGGLSDTQYF. DNA of the CDR3: TGTGCCAGCAGCTTCGGACTAGCGGGGGGACTTTCAGATACGCAGTATTTT.

The chain uses TRBV11-2 and TRBJ2-7; weak D call: TRBD2 (6 bases). CDR1 and CDR2 (germline): SGHAT, FQNNGV. The length of the CDR3 is 15 residues. V dropped 2 bases and J dropped 4 bases, with 15 bases sitting between them. The CDR3 spells CASSLYAGSRYEQYV. DNA for the CDR3: TGTGCCAGCAGCTTATATGCGGGGTCCCGATACGAGCAGTACGTC.

V and J are TRBV6-2 or TRBV6-3 and TRBJ2-7; 11 bases are a match to TRBD1. The CDR3 runs to 14 residues. Looked up from germline, CDR1 is MNHEY and CDR2 is SVGEGT. Trimming removed 4 bases from V and 1 base from J; junction bases left unmatched: 0. CDR3 amino acids: CASSWDRGSYEQYV. The CDR3 DNA reads as TGTGCCAGCAGTTGGGACAGGGGGTCCTACGAGCAGTACGTC.

The chain combines TRBV3-1 (or the pseudogene TRBV3-2) with TRBJ2-2, with D possibly being TRBD1 (5 bases). The CDR3 consists of 14 residues. The germline gives CDR1 LGHDT, CDR2 YNNKEL (reference sequence). V was clipped by 1 base and J by 3 bases, with 6 bases between them. CDR3 sequence reads: CASSQGTYTGELFF. The CDR3 DNA reads TGTGCCAGCAGCCAAGGGACATACACCGGGGAGCTGTTTTTT.

The chain carries TRBV21-1 and TRBJ1-1; the table calls TRBD1, which could not be checked here. TRBV21-1 is reported as a pseudogene. The CDR3 covers 15 residues. The CDR3 DNA sequence: TGTGCCAGCAGCAAAGCCCGACAGCTGAACACTGAAGCTTTCTTT. As protein: CASSKARQLNTEAFF.

This clone was counted a few times. The genes are TRBV11-2 and TRBJ1-2; no clear D. V gave up 5 bases and J gave up 2 bases, with 15 bases separating them. This CDR3 has 15 amino acids. Germline values: CDR1 SGHAT, CDR2 FQNNGV. Written as DNA, the CDR3 is TGTGCCAGCAGCCACGGTCGCGGTCTCAACTATGGCTACACCTTC. It is translated as CASSHGRGLNYGYTF.

The V and J genes are TRBV24-1 and TRBJ2-1; 9 bases align to TRBD2. Germline CDR1 KGHDR, CDR2 SFDVKD. V shed 0 bases and J 7 bases; nucleotides not matched to a gene: 6. The CDR3 covers 16 residues. CDR3: CATSDLVRGGPNEQFF. DNA for the CDR3: TGTGCCACCAGTGATTTGGTGCGGGGGGGCCCTAATGAGCAGTTCTTC.

The chain carries TRBV30 and TRBJ2-5, with 9 bases lining up with TRBD2. CDR1 is GTSNPN and CDR2 is SVGIG in the germline V gene (reference sequence). Trimming removed 1 base from V and 3 bases from J; junction bases left unmatched: 3. The CDR3 is 14 amino acids. Here the CDR3 reads CAWSALAGKETQYF. CDR3 DNA: TGTGCCTGGAGTGCCCTAGCGGGGAAAGAGACCCAGTACTTC.

This chain connects TRBV19 to TRBJ1-3; tentatively, D is TRBD1 (5 bases). The CDR3 has 17 amino acids. Trimming stripped 8 bases from V and 0 bases from J, with 20 bases between. The germline V gene has CDR1 LNHDA and CDR2 SQIVND (reference sequence). This chain's CDR3 is CASHSRGLLYSGNTIYF. For the CDR3, the DNA is TGTGCCAGTCATTCGCGGGGACTGTTGTACTCTGGAAACACCATATATTTT.

The chain combines TRBV25-1 with TRBJ1-6; 10 bases match TRBD1. The V segment lost 2 bases and the J segment 3 bases; nucleotides outside the gene matches: 7. The V gene's germline CDR1 is MGHDK and CDR2 SYGVNS. The length of the CDR3 is 18 residues. The CDR3 coding sequence is TGTGCCAGCAGTGAAATAGAATGGGACAGGGGCTATAATTCACCCCTCCACTTT. It is translated as CASSEIEWDRGYNSPLHF.

The rearrangement links TRBV11-1 to TRBJ2-5, with a possible D match to TRBD2 (6 bases). The CDR3 is made up of 14 amino acids. The germline V and J ends were trimmed by 7 bases and 2 bases, with 14 bases remaining between them. Germline CDR1 SGHAT, CDR2 FQDESV (reference sequence). The CDR3: CASTIGTDQETQYF. As DNA, the CDR3 is TGTGCCAGCACCATTGGGACTGATCAAGAGACCCAGTACTTC.

The gene calls are TRBV11-3 and TRBJ2-5; 11 bases align to TRBD2. V lost 1 base to trimming and J lost 5 bases; unmatched junction nucleotides: 18. The CDR3 extends over 20 amino acids. Germline values: CDR1 SGHNT, CDR2 YENEEA. The CDR3 sequence: CASSLAGGPGLAGGRETQYF. The CDR3 DNA follows: TGTGCCAGCAGCTTAGCTGGCGGCCCGGGGCTAGCGGGGGGTCGGGAGACCCAGTACTTC.